The next 21 T cell receptor beta chains were all read from a single sample in a study of T cell responses to AZD1222 COVID-19 vaccine. The method was immunoSEQ multiplex PCR; TCRdb's version includes in-frame clones alone and lacks a portion of them. The sample has about 120,000 clones; roughly 92% are singletons. The sample here was peripheral blood, taken on day 0 of AZD1222 vaccination. The source is an adult in good health.

The rearrangement links TRBV7-2 to TRBJ1-5; the match to TRBD1 covers 9 bases. Trimming took 2 bases from V and 6 from J; bases not matched to a gene: 5. Looked up from germline, CDR1 is SGHTA and CDR2 is FQGNSA. This CDR3 comprises 15 residues. For the CDR3, the DNA is TGTGCCAGCAGCTTACAGGACAGGGGTAGTCAGCCCCAGCATTTT. As protein: CASSLQDRGSQPQHF. Drawing the rest from reference TRBV7-2 and TRBJ1-5, the complete variable domain is GAGVSQSPSNKVTEKGKDVELRCDPISGHTALYWYRQSLGQGLEFLIYFQGNSAPDKSGLPSDRFSAERTGGSVSTLTIQRTQQEDSAVYLCASSLQDRGSQPQHFGDGTRLSIL.

CDR3 region: CASSRDFTGVYGYTF. CDR3 coding DNA: TGCGCCAGCAGCCGCGACTTTACAGGGGTCTATGGCTACACCTTC. The chain is built from TRBV23-1 and TRBJ1-2; 7 bases are a match to TRBD1. TRBV23-1 is assigned to the ORF class and has an uncertain function. V lost 6 bases and J lost 4; bases outside the gene matches: 11. This CDR3 is built from 15 residues.

The chain is built from TRBV11-3 and TRBJ2-3; D gene uncertain. Trimming pared 3 bases from V and 7 bases from J, leaving 11 bases between. CDR1 is SGHNT and CDR2 is YENEEA in the germline V gene. The CDR3 extends over 13 amino acids. The CDR3 DNA reads TGTGCCAGCAGCTTGGCGGCGAGGCATACGCAGTATTTT. It specifies CASSLAARHTQYF.

Regarding this clone: The same CDR3 is also encoded by other DNA sequences in this sample. The V call is TRBV5-1, the J call TRBJ1-2; a weak D match, TRBD1 (6 bases). V lost 2 bases to trimming and J lost 8 bases, with 10 bases between them. The CDR3 consists of 12 residues. Germline assignment: CDR1 SGHRS and CDR2 YFSETQ. For the CDR3, the DNA is TGCGCCAGCAGCTTTACAGGGTACGGCTACACCTTC. This codes for CASSFTGYGYTF.

Details on this clone: The sample carries other DNA sequences with the same CDR3. The V call is TRBV29-1, the J call TRBJ1-1; D is unclear. Germline lookup yields CDR1 SQVTM and CDR2 ANQGSEA. CDR3 length equals 13 residues. Trimming pared 1 base from V and 2 bases from J, leaving 8 bases between. The CDR3 nucleotides are TGCAGCGTTGAAGGTCAGACTAACACTGAAGCTTTCTTT. Translation gives CSVEGQTNTEAFF.

The chain recombines TRBV19 with TRBJ1-1, with 12 bases lining up with TRBD1. In germline, CDR1 is LNHDA, CDR2 SQIVND (reference sequence). The ends lost 5 bases at V and 3 bases at J; junction bases unmatched: 4. The CDR3 consists of 15 residues. The CDR3 coding sequence is TGTGCCAGTAGTTCCGGGACAGGGGGCTACACTGAAGCTTTCTTT. This gives the protein CASSSGTGGYTEAFF.

CDR3 amino acids: CSAGTSGREGEQFF. CDR3 DNA: TGCAGCGCCGGGACTAGCGGGAGGGAGGGTGAGCAGTTCTTC. The rearrangement uses TRBV29-1 and TRBJ2-1, with TRBD2 matching over 16 bases. CDR1 SQVTM and CDR2 ANQGSEA come from the germline V gene. The V and J ends lost 7 bases and 9 bases, in that order; junction bases with no gene match: 6. The CDR3 is 14 residues long.

The V and J genes are TRBV5-1 and TRBJ2-5; D is ambiguous. Trimming took 4 bases from V and 0 from J, leaving 7 bases between them. The CDR3 totals 13 residues. The germline gives CDR1 SGHRS, CDR2 YFSETQ. CDR3: CASSHGYQETQYF. Written as DNA, the CDR3 is TGCGCCAGCAGCCACGGGTACCAAGAGACCCAGTACTTC.

V gene TRBV7-2 combines with J gene TRBJ1-5, with TRBD1 matching 8 bases. The CDR3 sequence is 14 residues long. V lost 4 bases, J lost 7 bases, and 6 bases stayed unmatched. Per germline, CDR1 SGHTA and CDR2 FQGNSA. CDR3 DNA: TGTGCCAGCAGCTCTGACAGGGGTACCCAGCCCCAGCATTTT. This gives the protein CASSSDRGTQPQHF.

The chain employs TRBV5-1 and TRBJ1-5; a weak D match, TRBD1 (5 bases). The V and J ends lost 1 base and 11 bases respectively, with 16 bases between them. In germline, CDR1 is SGHRS, CDR2 YFSETQ. The CDR3 contains 14 residues. CDR3 sequence (DNA): TGCGCCAGCAGCTTGAGGGCAGGGAAGGGAGCCCAGCATTTT. Translation: CASSLRAGKGAQHF.

The chain carries TRBV11-3 and TRBJ2-2; D unclear. The CDR3 length is 13 residues. Germline CDR1 and CDR2: SGHNT and YENEEA. V dropped 5 bases and J dropped 5 bases, with 9 bases sitting between them. CDR3 in amino acids: CASSRRYTGELFF. Here the CDR3 DNA reads TGTGCCAGCAGCCGCAGATATACCGGGGAGCTGTTTTTT. Full variable domain (outside the CDR3, taken from reference TRBV11-3 and TRBJ2-2): EAGVVQSPRYKIIEKKQPVAFWCNPISGHNTLYWYLQNLGQGPELLIRYENEEAVDDSQLPKDRFSAERLKGVDSTLKIQPAELGDSAVYLCASSRRYTGELFFGEGSRLTVL.

The chain joins TRBV3-1 (or the pseudogene TRBV3-2) to TRBJ2-1, with 14 bases identical to TRBD2. In germline, CDR1 is LGHDT, CDR2 YNNKEL (reference sequence). The CDR3 contains 17 residues. The V and J ends lost 6 bases and 6 bases, in that order; junction bases with no gene match: 10. The CDR3 spells CASSPEKTSGGANEQFF. CDR3 bases: TGTGCCAGCAGTCCCGAGAAGACTAGCGGGGGGGCCAATGAGCAGTTCTTC.

V is TRBV19 and J is TRBJ1-2, with TRBD1 matching 7 bases. The junction had 4 bases not matched to a gene; V was cut back by 5 bases and J by 4 bases. The germline gives CDR1 LNHDA, CDR2 SQIVND (reference sequence). The CDR3 is 13 amino acids. The CDR3 DNA is TGTGCCAGTAGTGGACAGGTCTCCTATGGCTACACCTTC. Protein sequence: CASSGQVSYGYTF. Complete variable domain (other parts from reference TRBV19 and TRBJ1-2): DGGITQSPKYLFRKEGQNVTLSCEQNLNHDAMYWYRQDPGQGLRLIYYSQIVNDFQKGDIAEGYSVSREKKESFPLTVTSAQKNPTAFYLCASSGQVSYGYTFGSGTRLTVV.

This clone has only a few counts. This chain uses TRBV29-1 with TRBJ2-1, with unresolved D. V shed 2 bases and J shed 7 bases, with 12 bases lying between them. Germline CDR1 SQVTM, CDR2 ANQGSEA. The CDR3 covers 13 residues. The CDR3 bases are TGCAGCGTTGAAACCCCGGGCGAGAATGAGCAGTTCTTC. Protein product: CSVETPGENEQFF.

The CDR3 DNA reads as TGTGCCAGCAGCCAGTCGGGGGCCGATACGCAGTATTTT. Translation gives CASSQSGADTQYF. This chain links TRBV3-1 (or the pseudogene TRBV3-2) with TRBJ2-3, with D perhaps being TRBD1 or TRBD2 (6 bases each). V gave up 3 bases and J gave up 6 bases, with 10 bases separating them. The CDR3 consists of 13 residues. Germline values: CDR1 LGHDT, CDR2 YNNKEL (reference sequence).

V gene TRBV5-4 combines with J gene TRBJ1-2; TRBD1 agrees at 7 bases. Germline V lookup: CDR1 SGHNT, CDR2 YYREEE (reference sequence). This CDR3 contains 15 residues. Trimming took 7 bases from V and 4 from J; bases not matched to a gene: 13. The CDR3 region is CASYSGPTGAYGYTF. CDR3 DNA: TGTGCCAGCTATTCTGGACCCACAGGGGCCTATGGCTACACCTTC.

The J gene is TRBJ2-1, the V gene TRBV19; 8 nucleotides line up with TRBD2. Germline V gives CDR1 LNHDA, CDR2 SQIVND (reference sequence). V gave up 0 bases and J gave up 0 bases; unmatched junction bases: 1. This CDR3 region has 16 residues. The CDR3 reads CASSIDGRASYNEQFF. The CDR3 DNA reads TGTGCCAGTAGTATAGACGGGAGGGCCTCCTACAATGAGCAGTTCTTC.

V is TRBV28 and J is TRBJ1-1; no clear D. The V end was cut by 3 bases, the J end by 0 bases, with 11 bases between. Germline V gene sequence: CDR1 MDHEN, CDR2 SYDVKM. This CDR3 is built from 15 residues. In DNA form, the CDR3 reads TGTGCCAGCAGTTTTATATCAGGTCTGAACACTGAAGCTTTCTTT. This codes for CASSFISGLNTEAFF. Full variable domain (outside the CDR3, taken from reference TRBV28 and TRBJ1-1): DVKVTQSSRYLVKRTGEKVFLECVQDMDHENMFWYRQDPGLGLRLIYFSYDVKMKEKGDIPEGYSVSREKKERFSLILESASTNQTSMYLCASSFISGLNTEAFFGQGTRLTVV.

V usage is TRBV5-1 and J usage is TRBJ1-4, with 7 bases matching TRBD1. Trimming removed 4 bases from V and 8 bases from J; junction bases left unmatched: 14. Germline V gene sequence: CDR1 SGHRS, CDR2 YFSETQ. The CDR3 contains 16 residues. In DNA form, the CDR3 reads TGCGCCAGCAGCAGAGGACAGGAACCTCGCGGGGAAAAACTGTTTTTT. Residues: CASSRGQEPRGEKLFF.

This CDR3 reads CASSPRGQGTEAFF. The DNA of the CDR3 is TGTGCCAGCAGCCCCAGGGGGCAGGGCACTGAAGCTTTCTTT. The rearrangement uses TRBV7-9 and TRBJ1-1, with TRBD1 identical over 8 bases. This CDR3 comprises 14 residues. Germline lookup yields CDR1 SEHNR and CDR2 FQNEAQ (reference sequence). Losses at the gene ends were 5 bases for V and 4 bases for J; bases not matched to a gene: 6. Using reference TRBV7-9 and TRBJ1-1 for the parts outside the CDR3, the full variable domain is DTGVSQNPRHKITKRGQNVTFRCDPISEHNRLYWYRQTLGQGPEFLTYFQNEAQLEKSRLLSDRFSAERPKGSFSTLEIQRTEQGDSAMYLCASSPRGQGTEAFFGQGTRLTVV.

The chain has TRBV4-1 and TRBJ2-7; D gene unclear. Germline-derived CDR1 and CDR2 are MGHRA and YSYEKL. Trimming took 3 bases from V and 7 from J, leaving 10 bases between them. The CDR3 loop spans 12 amino acids. The DNA for the CDR3 is TGCGCCAGCAGCCACCCGATGGGGGAGCAGTACTTC. Its protein is CASSHPMGEQYF.